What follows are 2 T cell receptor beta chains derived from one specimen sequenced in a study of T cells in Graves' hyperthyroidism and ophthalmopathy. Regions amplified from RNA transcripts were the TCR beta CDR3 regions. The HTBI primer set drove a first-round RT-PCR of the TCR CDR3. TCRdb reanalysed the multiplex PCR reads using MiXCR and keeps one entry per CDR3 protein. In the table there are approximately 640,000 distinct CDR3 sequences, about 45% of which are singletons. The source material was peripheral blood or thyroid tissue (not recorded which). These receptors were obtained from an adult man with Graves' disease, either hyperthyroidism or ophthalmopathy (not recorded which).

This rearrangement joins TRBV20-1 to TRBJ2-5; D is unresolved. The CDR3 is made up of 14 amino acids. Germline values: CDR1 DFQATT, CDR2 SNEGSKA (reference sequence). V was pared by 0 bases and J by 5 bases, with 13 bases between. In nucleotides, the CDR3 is TGCAGTGCTAGAGATTTCGAGCGCAGGGAGACCCAGTACTTC. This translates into CSARDFERRETQYF.

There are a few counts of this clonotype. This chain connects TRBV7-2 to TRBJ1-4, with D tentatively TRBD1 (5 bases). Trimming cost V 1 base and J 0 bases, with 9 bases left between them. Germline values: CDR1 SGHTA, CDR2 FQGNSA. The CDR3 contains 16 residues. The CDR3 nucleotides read TGTGCCAGCAGCTTAGGACAGAGCTCAACTAATGAAAAACTGTTTTTT. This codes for CASSLGQSSTNEKLFF.